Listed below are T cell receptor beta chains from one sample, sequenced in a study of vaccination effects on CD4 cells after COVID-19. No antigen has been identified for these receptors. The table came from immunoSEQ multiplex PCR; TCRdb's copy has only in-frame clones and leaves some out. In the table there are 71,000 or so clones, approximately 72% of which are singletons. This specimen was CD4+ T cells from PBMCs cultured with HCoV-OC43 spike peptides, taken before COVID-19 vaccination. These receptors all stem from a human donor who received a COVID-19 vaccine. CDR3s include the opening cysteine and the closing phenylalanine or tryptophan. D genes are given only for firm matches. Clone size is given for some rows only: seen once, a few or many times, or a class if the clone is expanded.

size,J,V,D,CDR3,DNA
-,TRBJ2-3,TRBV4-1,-,CASSRMGAQTTDTQYF,TGCGCCAGCAGCCGAATGGGGGCGCAGACGACAGATACGCAGTATTTT
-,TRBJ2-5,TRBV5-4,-,CASSPGGQETQYF,TGTGCCAGCAGTCCCGGGGGACAAGAGACCCAGTACTTC
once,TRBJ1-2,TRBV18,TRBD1,CASSSRGQGIGGYTF,TGTGCCAGCTCATCGAGGGGACAGGGGATCGGTGGCTACACCTTC
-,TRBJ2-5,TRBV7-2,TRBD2,CASSLAGGGETQYF,TGTGCCAGCAGCTTAGCTGGGGGGGGAGAGACCCAGTACTTC
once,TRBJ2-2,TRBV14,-,CASRRTGTPNTGELFF,TGTGCCAGCAGACGTACGGGGACACCAAACACCGGGGAGCTGTTTTTT
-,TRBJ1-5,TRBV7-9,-,CASSLGQPNQPQHF,TGTGCCAGCAGCTTAGGACAGCCCAATCAGCCCCAGCATTTT
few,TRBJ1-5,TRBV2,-,CASTMQGNQPQHF,TGTGCCAGCACCATGCAGGGCAATCAGCCCCAGCATTTT
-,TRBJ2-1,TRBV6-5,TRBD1,CASSRGGIPYNEQFF,TGTGCCAGCAGCCGAGGGGGCATCCCCTACAATGAGCAGTTCTTC
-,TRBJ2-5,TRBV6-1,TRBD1,CASSAPNRGYQETQYF,TGTGCCAGCAGTGCCCCGAACAGGGGCTACCAAGAGACCCAGTACTTC
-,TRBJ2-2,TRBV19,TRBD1,CASSMGGQGRTGELFF,TGTGCCAGTAGTATGGGGGGACAGGGGCGCACCGGGGAGCTGTTTTTT
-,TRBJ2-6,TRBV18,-,CASSPGVPSSGANVLTF,TGTGCCAGCTCACCGGGAGTTCCGTCCTCTGGGGCCAACGTCCTGACTTTC
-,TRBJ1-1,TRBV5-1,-,CASTYDTYTEAFF,TGCGCCAGCACCTACGACACCTACACTGAAGCTTTCTTT
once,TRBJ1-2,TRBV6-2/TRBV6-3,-,CASSLGRGFYGYTF,TGTGCCAGCAGCCTCGGACGGGGATTCTATGGCTACACCTTC
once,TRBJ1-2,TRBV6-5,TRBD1,CASTKTGGGYGYTF,TGTGCCAGCACCAAAACAGGGGGCGGGTATGGCTACACCTTC
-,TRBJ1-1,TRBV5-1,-,CASSYRTANTEAFF,TGCGCCAGCAGCTACCGGACAGCTAACACTGAAGCTTTCTTT
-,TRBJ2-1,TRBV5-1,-,CASSLGLEDEQFF,TGCGCCAGCAGCTTGGGACTAGAGGATGAGCAGTTCTTC